Reported below is one T cell receptor (beta chain). The target of this receptor is not known. No much larger clone is present one base from it, and per-base qualities are unavailable. V and J lose 4 bases and 0 bases, and a span of 14 bases separates them. The germline V gene (reference sequence) supplies CDR1 SGHKS and CDR2 YYEKEE. Including the terminal cysteine and phenylalanine, the CDR3 comprises 15 residues. Only CDR3 DNA is held: 45 bases, read in frame from base 1. This specimen's time point label, per the study, means: baseline before first vaccination. Vaccinee samples were obtained from the UK trials COV001 and COV002, which included a single-blind randomized controlled phase 2/3 trial of AZD1222 (ChAdOx1 nCoV-19) in healthy adults. For TCRbeta chain sequencing, PBMC samples from trial participants were taken at day 0 and at day 28 after the second dose. The data belong to a study of T cell responses to AZD1222 COVID-19 vaccine (dated by TCRdb to the early 2020s). In the study overall: AZD1222 recipients whose second dose came at about 4 weeks and those whose second dose came at about 12 weeks were combined into one group, since spike-specific TCR depth and breadth did not differ between the two schedules. TCR sequencing covered roughly 230 trial participants: 207 given two doses of AZD1222 and 26 given two doses of MenACWY control vaccine. Trial participants were enrolled by age into subgroups of 18-55, 56-69 and 70-plus years, and around 150, 28 and 57 TCR-sequenced participants, respectively, were included in these subgroups.

The CDR3 regions of human TCRbeta chains were analyzed by immunosequencing. The authors processed their data as follows. TCRs in the repertoires were compared against a reference library of SARS-CoV-2-specific TCRs that had been generated with the MIRA antigen-specificity platform. Breadth meant the fraction of unique TCRs that were SARS-CoV-2-associated, whereas depth meant the fraction of total T cells that were SARS-CoV-2-associated. Each spike-specific TCR was assigned to its reactive spike region and to a CD4 or CD8 class using the MIRA data. Log10-transformed breadth and depth values were compared by one-way ANOVA with Sidak's multiple comparisons tests. The table was pulled from immuneACCESS by TCRdb, which kept in-frame rearrangements only. Such tables lose some clones; where checked, under half of the loss comes from unresolved V genes, and the rest has no known cause. Clone size and the V and J calls come from that table; the DNA yielded D and trimming. The sample table lists around 130,000 clones, 70% to 90% of them with a count of one. Approximately 4.5% of the sample goes to the ten largest clones.

General findings and caveats noted by the study authors: Conclusions about previously exposed vaccinees are limited, since just a handful of AZD1222 recipients were seropositive for SARS-CoV-2 at baseline. Participants were mostly white British, with more females than males. The authors suggested clonal diversity may have been underestimated. Because no day 14 peak-response samples were available, repertoires were characterized only after the peak T cell response. The 56-69-year group was small, and its depth increase did not reach significance, likely because of low power. Nearly half of unique spike-specific TCRs reportedly recognized epitopes outside regions mutated in the B.1.351 and B.1.1.7 variants. After two AZD1222 doses, spike-specific TCR breadth and depth were significantly higher than at day 0 and than in MenACWY recipients. Vaccine-associated CD4 TCRs spanned the whole spike protein, with dominant responses in regions 160-218 and 743-854.

The clonotype was recovered from an adult in good health. Sequencing was performed on peripheral blood, taken on day 0 of AZD1222 vaccination. The sequence joins TRBV5-5 to TRBJ2-7; the D gene is perhaps TRBD2, from 6 matching bases. The CDR3 protein sequence reads: CASSPRGASSYEQYF. The nucleotide sequence is TGTGCCAGCAGCCCGCGGGGTGCCAGCTCCTACGAGCAGTACTTC.